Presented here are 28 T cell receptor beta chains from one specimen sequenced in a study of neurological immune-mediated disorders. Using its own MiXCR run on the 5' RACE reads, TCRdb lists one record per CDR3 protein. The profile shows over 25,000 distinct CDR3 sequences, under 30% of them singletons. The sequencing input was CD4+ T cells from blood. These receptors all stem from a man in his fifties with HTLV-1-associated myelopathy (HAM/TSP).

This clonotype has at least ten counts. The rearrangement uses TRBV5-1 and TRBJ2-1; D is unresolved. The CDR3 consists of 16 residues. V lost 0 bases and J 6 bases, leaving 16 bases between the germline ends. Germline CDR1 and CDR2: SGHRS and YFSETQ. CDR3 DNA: TGCGCCAGCAGCTTGGGAGAGCCAATTTTGGGCAATGAGCAGTTCTTC. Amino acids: CASSLGEPILGNEQFF.

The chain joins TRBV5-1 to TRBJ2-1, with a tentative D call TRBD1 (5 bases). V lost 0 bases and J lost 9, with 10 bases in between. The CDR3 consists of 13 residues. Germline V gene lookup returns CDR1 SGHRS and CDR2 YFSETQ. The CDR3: CASSLVWGTEQFF. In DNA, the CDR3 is TGCGCCAGCAGCTTGGTATGGGGCACTGAGCAGTTCTTC.

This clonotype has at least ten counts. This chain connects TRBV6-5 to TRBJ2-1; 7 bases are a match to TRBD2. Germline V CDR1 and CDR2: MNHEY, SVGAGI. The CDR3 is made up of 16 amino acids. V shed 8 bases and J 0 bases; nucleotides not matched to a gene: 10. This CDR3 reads CASQRAGVSSYNEQFF. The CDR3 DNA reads TGTGCCAGCCAGAGGGCGGGAGTTTCCTCCTACAATGAGCAGTTCTTC.

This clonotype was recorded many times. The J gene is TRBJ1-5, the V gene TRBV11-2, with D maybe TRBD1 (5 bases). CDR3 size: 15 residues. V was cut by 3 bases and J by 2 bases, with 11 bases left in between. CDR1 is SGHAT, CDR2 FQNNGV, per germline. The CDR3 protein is CASSLNLGGNQPQHF. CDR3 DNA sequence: TGTGCCAGCAGCTTGAACCTGGGGGGCAATCAGCCCCAGCATTTT.

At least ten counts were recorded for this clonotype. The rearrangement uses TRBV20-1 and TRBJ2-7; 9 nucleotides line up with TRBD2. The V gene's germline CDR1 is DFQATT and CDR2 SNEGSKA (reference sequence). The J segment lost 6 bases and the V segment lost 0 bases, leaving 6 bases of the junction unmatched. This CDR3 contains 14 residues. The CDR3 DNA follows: TGCAGTGCTAGAGATTTGGCTAGCGGGACCGAGCAGTACTTC. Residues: CSARDLASGTEQYF.

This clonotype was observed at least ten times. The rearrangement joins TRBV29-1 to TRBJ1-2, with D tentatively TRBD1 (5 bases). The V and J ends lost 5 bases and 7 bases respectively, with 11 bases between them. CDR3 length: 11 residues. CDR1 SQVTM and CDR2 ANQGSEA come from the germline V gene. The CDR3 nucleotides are TGCAGCGTTCACGGGGCCCGTGGCTACACCTTC. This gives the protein CSVHGARGYTF.

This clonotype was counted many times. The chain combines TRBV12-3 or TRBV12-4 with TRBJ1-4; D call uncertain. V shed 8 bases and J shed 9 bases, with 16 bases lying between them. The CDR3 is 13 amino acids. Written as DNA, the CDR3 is TGTGCCAGCGGCTCGAGTGCAGTTAAAAAACTGTTTTTT. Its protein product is CASGSSAVKKLFF.

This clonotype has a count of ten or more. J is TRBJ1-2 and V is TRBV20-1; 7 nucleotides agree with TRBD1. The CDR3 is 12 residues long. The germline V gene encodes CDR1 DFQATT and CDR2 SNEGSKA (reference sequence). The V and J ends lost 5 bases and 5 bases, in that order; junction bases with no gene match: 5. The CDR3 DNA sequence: TGCAGTGCTCCGGACAGGTTTTATGGCTACACCTTC. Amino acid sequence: CSAPDRFYGYTF.

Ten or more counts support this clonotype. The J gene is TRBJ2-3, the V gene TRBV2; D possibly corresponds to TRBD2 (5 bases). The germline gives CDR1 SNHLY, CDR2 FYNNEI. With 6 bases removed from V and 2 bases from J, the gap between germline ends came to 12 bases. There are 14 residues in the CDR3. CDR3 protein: CASRDWDYTDTQYF. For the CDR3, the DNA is TGTGCCAGCAGGGACTGGGATTACACAGATACGCAGTATTTT.

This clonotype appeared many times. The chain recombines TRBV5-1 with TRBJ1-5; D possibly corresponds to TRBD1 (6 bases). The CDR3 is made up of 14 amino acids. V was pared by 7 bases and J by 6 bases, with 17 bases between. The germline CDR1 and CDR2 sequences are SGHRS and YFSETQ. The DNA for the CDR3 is TGCGCCAGCGCCGAGGGGGGGGCTGGTCAGCCCCAGCATTTT. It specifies CASAEGGAGQPQHF.

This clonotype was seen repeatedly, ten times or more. DNA of the CDR3: TGTGCCAGCAGTGGTATGGGACATATATTCTCCTACGAGCAGTACTTC. Translated, it gives CASSGMGHIFSYEQYF. The chain combines TRBV28 with TRBJ2-7, with D possibly matching TRBD1 (6 bases). The CDR3 sequence is 16 residues long. V lost 5 bases and J lost 0, with 17 bases in between. From germline, CDR1 is MDHEN and CDR2 SYDVKM.

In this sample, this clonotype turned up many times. The CDR3 nucleotides read TGTGCCAGCAGCTGGGGGGACTCGAGGCCCAACTATGGCTACACCTTC. Protein: CASSWGDSRPNYGYTF. The chain joins TRBV5-8 to TRBJ1-2, with D possibly being TRBD1 (5 bases). This CDR3 contains 16 residues. Germline-derived CDR1 and CDR2 are SGHTS and YDEGEE. V lost 3 bases and J 2 bases, leaving 17 bases between the germline ends.

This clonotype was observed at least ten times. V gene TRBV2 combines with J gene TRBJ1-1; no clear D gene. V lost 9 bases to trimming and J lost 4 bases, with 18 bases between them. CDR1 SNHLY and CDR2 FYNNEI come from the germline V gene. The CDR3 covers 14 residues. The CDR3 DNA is TGTGCCAGTCTTTTGTGGAATGAAGGCACTGAAGCTTTCTTT. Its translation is CASLLWNEGTEAFF.

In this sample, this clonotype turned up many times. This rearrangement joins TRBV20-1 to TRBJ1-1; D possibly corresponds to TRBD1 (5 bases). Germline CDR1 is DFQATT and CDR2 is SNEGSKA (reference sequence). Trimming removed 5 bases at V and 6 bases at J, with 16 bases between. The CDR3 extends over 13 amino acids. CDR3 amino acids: CSAGREWGAEAFF. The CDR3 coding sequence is TGCAGTGCTGGCAGGGAGTGGGGGGCTGAAGCTTTCTTT.

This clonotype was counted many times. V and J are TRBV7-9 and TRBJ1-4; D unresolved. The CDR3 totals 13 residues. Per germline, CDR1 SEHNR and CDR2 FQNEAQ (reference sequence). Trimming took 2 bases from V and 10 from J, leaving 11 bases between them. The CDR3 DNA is TGTGCCAGCAGCTTACCGTTACGGGGAAAACTGTTTTTT. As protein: CASSLPLRGKLFF.

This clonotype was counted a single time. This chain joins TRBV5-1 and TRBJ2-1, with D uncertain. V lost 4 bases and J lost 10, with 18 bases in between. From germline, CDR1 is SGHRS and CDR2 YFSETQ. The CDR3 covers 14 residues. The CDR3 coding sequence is TGCGCCAGCAGCGGGTTGGCGCGCCCGCGGGAGCAGTTCTTC. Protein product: CASSGLARPREQFF.

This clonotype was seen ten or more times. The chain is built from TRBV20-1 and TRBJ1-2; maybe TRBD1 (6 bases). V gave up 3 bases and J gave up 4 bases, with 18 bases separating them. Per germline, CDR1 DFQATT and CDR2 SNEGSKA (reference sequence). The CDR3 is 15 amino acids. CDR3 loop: CSARQGWATSYGYTF. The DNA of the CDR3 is TGCAGTGCTAGGCAGGGGTGGGCGACGAGCTATGGCTACACCTTC.

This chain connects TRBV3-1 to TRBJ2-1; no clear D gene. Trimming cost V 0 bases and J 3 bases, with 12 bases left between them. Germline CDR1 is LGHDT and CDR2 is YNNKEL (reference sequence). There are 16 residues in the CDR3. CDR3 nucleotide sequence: TGTGCCAGCAGCCAAGATGACTTGGGGTTCTACAATGAGCAGTTCTTC. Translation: CASSQDDLGFYNEQFF.

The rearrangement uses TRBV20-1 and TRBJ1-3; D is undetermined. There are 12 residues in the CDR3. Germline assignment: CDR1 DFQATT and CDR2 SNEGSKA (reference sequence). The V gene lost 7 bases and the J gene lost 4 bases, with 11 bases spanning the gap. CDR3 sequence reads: CSVPGVGNTIYF. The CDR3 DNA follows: TGCAGTGTGCCAGGTGTGGGAAACACCATATATTTT.

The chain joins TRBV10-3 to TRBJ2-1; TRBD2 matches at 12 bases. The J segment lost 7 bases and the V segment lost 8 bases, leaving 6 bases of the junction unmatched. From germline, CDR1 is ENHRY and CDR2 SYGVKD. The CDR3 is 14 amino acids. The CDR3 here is CAIRSSGGENEQFF. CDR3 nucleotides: TGTGCCATCCGTTCTAGCGGGGGGGAAAATGAGCAGTTCTTC.

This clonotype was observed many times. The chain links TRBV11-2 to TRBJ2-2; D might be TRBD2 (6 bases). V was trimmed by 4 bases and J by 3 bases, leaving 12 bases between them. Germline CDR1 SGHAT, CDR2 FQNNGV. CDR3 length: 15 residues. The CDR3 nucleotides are TGTGCCAGCAGCTCGCGGGAATTCTACACCGGGGAGCTGTTTTTT. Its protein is CASSSREFYTGELFF.

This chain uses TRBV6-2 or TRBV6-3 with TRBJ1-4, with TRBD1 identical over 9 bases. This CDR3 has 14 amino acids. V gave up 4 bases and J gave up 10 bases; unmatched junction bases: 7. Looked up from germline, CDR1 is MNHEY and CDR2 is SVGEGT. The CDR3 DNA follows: TGTGCCAGCAGTTCAAGGACAGGGGTTGCAAAACTGTTTTTT. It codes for CASSSRTGVAKLFF.

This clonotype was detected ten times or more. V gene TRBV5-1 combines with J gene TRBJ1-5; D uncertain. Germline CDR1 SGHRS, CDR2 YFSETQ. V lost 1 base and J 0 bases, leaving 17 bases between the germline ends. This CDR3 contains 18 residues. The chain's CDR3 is CASSLMGSMDASNQPQHF. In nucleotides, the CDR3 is TGCGCCAGCAGCTTGATGGGCAGCATGGATGCTAGCAATCAGCCCCAGCATTTT.

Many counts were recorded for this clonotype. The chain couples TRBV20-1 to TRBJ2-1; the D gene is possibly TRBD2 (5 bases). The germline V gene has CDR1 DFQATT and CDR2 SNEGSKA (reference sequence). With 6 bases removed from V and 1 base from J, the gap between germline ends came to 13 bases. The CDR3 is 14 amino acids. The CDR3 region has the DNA TGCAGTGCGGAAGCTAGCAGATCCTACAATGAGCAGTTCTTC. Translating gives CSAEASRSYNEQFF.

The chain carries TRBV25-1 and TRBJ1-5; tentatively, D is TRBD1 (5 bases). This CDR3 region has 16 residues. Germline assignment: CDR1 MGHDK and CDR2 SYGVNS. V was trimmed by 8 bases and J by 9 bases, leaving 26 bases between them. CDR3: CASRKTNRTRQGPQHF. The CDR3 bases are TGTGCCAGCCGAAAAACTAACCGGACACGGCAAGGGCCCCAGCATTTT.

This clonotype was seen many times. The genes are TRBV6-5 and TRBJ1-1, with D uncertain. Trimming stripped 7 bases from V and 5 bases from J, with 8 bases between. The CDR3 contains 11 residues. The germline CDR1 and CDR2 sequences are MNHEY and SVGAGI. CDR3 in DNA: TGTGCCAGCACTGGGGATACTGAAGCTTTCTTT. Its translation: CASTGDTEAFF.

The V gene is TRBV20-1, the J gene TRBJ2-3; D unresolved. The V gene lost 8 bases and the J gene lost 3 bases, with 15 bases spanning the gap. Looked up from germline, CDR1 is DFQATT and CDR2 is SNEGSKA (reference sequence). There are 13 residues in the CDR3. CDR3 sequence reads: CSLSGLGTDTQYF. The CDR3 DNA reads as TGCAGTCTTTCGGGTCTGGGGACAGATACGCAGTATTTT.

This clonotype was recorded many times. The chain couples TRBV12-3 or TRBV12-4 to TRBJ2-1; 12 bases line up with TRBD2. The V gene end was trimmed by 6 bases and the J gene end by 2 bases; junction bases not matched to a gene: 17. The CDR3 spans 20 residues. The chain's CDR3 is CASSLFIGTSGPMTYNEQFF. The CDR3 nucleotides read TGTGCCAGCAGCCTTTTTATAGGGACTAGCGGGCCTATGACCTACAATGAGCAGTTCTTC.